The sequence of this TCR beta chain was determined in a study of cytomegalovirus exposure and HLA in healthy donors. Study-level points and caveats: The study flagged around 150 TCR beta chains as cytomegalovirus-associated.

Turning to this clone: Antigen specificity is unknown.

The PCR was carried out with 60 Vbeta primers and 13 Jbeta primers. Clones were read by immunoSEQ multiplex PCR, and TCRdb kept only the in-frame ones, dropping some. The table records 68,000 or so clones, 80% of them present only once. Sequencing used PBMCs. The TCR sequence derives from a woman in her twenties or thirties in good health and CMV-seronegative.

The CDR3 sequence is CASSLARETQYF. For the CDR3, the DNA is TGTGCCAGCAGCTTAGCGAGAGAGACCCAGTACTTC. The gene calls are TRBV7-2 and TRBJ2-5; no clear D gene. V was shortened by 0 bases and J by 4 bases, with 3 bases between the two germline ends. This CDR3 is 12 amino acids long. Germline values: CDR1 SGHTA, CDR2 FQGNSA.